This TCR beta chain stems from a study of shared clonotypes between healthy human individuals. In germline, CDR1 is SGDLS, CDR2 YYNGEE. The CDR3 length is 15 residues. Trimming cost V 5 bases and J 0 bases; bases outside gene matches: 2. The method was immunoSEQ multiplex PCR; TCRdb's version includes in-frame clones alone and lacks a portion of them. The sample holds roughly 1,100,000 clones; more than 60% are singletons and the top ten take roughly 1.5%. The sequence was obtained from a man younger than 35 in good health. The sample taken for sequencing was memory CD4+ T cells sorted from blood. Described subset: CD45RA-negative fraction. The chain recombines TRBV9 with TRBJ2-2; TRBD2 matches 9 bases. Written as DNA, the CDR3 is TGTGCCAGCAGGCTAGCGGGAACGAACACCGGGGAGCTGTTTTTT. This gives the protein CASRLAGTNTGELFF.